Sequencing of this T cell receptor (beta chain) was carried out in a study of T cell responses to AZD1222 COVID-19 vaccine. General study findings and limits: Just 5 to 7 AZD1222 recipients were seropositive at baseline. Close to half of all spike-specific TCRs reportedly target regions of the variants that are unmutated. Spike was spanned by vaccine-associated CD4 TCRs, which were dominant at 160-218 and 743-854.

The table came from immunoSEQ multiplex PCR; TCRdb's copy has only in-frame clones and leaves some out. There are tens of thousands of clones in the sample; 75% to 90% occur only once, and around 15% lies in the top ten. The trim removed 0 bases at V and 4 bases at J, leaving 5 bases unmatched. The CDR3 loop spans 15 amino acids. From germline, CDR1 is MNHNY and CDR2 SVGAGI (reference sequence). Concerning this clone: Its antigen is undetermined.

Material: peripheral blood, obtained 28 days after the second AZD1222 dose. The V and J genes are TRBV6-6 and TRBJ1-2, with TRBD1 identical over 7 bases. This TCR was recovered from an adult who received the AZD1222 COVID-19 vaccine. The CDR3 DNA reads TGTGCCAGCAGTTACTCGGGGACAGCGTCCTATGGCTACACCTTC. It is translated as CASSYSGTASYGYTF.